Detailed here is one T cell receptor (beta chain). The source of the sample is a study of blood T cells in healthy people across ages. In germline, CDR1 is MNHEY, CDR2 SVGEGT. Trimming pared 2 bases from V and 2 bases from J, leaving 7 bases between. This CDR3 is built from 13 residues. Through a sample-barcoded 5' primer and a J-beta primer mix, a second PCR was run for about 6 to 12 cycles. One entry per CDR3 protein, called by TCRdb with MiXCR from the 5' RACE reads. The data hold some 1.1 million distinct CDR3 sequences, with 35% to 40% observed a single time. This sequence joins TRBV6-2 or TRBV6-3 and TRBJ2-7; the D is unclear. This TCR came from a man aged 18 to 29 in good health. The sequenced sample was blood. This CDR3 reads CASSYRSAYEQYF. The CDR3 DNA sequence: TGTGCCAGCAGTTACCGGTCAGCCTACGAGCAGTACTTC.